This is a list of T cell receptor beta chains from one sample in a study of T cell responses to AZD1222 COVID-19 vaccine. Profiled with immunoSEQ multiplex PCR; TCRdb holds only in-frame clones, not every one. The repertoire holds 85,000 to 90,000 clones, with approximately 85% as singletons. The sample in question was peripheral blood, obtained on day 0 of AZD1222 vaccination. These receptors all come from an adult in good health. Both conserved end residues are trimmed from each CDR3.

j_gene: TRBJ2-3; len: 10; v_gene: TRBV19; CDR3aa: ASRRDTDTQY
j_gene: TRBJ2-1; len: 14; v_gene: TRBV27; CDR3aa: ASSPPERENYNEQF
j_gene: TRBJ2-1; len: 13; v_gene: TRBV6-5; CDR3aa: ASSSTRSSYNEQF
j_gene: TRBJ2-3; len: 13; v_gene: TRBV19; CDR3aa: ASSPTGQGTDTQY
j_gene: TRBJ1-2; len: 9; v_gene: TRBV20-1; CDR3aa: SARTGGGYT
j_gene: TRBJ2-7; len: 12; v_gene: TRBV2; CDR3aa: ASSEPRGPHEQY
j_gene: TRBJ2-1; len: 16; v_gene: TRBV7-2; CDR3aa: ASSFNLNRGSSYNEQF
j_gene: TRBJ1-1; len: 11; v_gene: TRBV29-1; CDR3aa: SVAAEQNTEAF
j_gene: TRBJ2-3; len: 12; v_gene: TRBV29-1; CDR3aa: SGQLQAGTDTQY
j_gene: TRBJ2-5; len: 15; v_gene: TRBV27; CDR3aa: ASSLQPTGTLQETQY
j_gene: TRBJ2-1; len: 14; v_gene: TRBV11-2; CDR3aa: ASSTLMGRTYNEQF
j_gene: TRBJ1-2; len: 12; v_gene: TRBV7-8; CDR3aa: ASSLAPEPYGYT
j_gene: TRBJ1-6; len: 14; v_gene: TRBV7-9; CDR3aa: ASSLDGNSYNSPLH
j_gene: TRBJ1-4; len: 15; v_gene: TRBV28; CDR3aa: ASSFSFGGGLSAKLF
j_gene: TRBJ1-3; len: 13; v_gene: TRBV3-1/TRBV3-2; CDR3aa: ASSLTPNSGNTIY
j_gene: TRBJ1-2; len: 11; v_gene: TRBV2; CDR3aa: ASSDDGPRGYT
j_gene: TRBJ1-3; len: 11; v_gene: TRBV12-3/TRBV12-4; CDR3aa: ASSPGLGNTIY
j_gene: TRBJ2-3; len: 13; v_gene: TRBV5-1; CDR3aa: ASSLVGQGPDTQY
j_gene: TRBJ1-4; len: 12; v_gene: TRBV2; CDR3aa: ASSEGTGGEKLF
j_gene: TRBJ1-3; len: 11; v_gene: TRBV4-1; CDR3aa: ASSQEPGNTIY
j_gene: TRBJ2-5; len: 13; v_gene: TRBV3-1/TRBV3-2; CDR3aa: ASSQGGTAQETQY
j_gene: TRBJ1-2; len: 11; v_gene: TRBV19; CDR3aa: ASRVDSNYGYT
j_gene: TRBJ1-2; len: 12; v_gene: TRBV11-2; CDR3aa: ASSGSGPNYGYT
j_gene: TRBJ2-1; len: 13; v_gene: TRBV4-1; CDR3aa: ATTDLAGGLNEQF
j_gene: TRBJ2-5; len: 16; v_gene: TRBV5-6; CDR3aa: ASSLVGGTVAKGETQY
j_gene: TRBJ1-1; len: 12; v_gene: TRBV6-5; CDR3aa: ASRLTGQNTEAF
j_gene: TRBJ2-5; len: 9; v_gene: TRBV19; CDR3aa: ASSGRETQY
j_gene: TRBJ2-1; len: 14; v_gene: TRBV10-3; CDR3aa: AISESRGDRGNEQF